This entry lists 21 T cell receptor beta chains sequenced from one sample in a study of blood T cells in healthy people across ages. Sample-barcoded 5' priming and a J-beta primer mix drove a second PCR of roughly 7 to 11 cycles. One entry per CDR3 protein, called by TCRdb with MiXCR from the 5' RACE reads. The data hold some 1.4 million distinct CDR3 sequences, with roughly 40% observed a single time. Sequencing input: blood. These receptors all come from a woman younger than 35 in good health.

There are many counts of this clonotype. Here the CDR3 reads CSGYDGQETQYF. CDR3 DNA: TGCAGCGGGTACGACGGGCAAGAGACCCAGTACTTC. V gene TRBV29-1 combines with J gene TRBJ2-5, with unresolved D. Germline V gene sequence: CDR1 SQVTM, CDR2 ANQGSEA. V was cut by 7 bases and J by 2 bases, with 11 bases left in between. The CDR3 consists of 12 residues.

This rearrangement joins TRBV2 to TRBJ2-7, with D uncertain. There are 11 residues in the CDR3. Per germline, CDR1 SNHLY and CDR2 FYNNEI. The V gene lost 7 bases and the J gene lost 4 bases, with 8 bases spanning the gap. The CDR3 spells CASMGNYEQYF. The CDR3 bases are TGTGCCAGCATGGGGAATTACGAGCAGTACTTC.

Worth noting for this clonotype: A read error may account for a junction end that differs from germline. The chain links TRBV10-3 to TRBJ2-3; D may be TRBD2 (6 bases). Germline CDR1 reads ENHRY; CDR2 reads SYGVKD. The CDR3 is made up of 14 amino acids. CDR3 in DNA: TGTGCCGTCAGGGCGACTGGGGGGTCAGATACGCAGTATTTT. Its translation: CAVRATGGSDTQYF.

The gene calls are TRBV7-9 and TRBJ2-1; D call uncertain. The CDR3 is made up of 16 amino acids. The germline V gene encodes CDR1 SEHNR and CDR2 FQNEAQ (reference sequence). V lost 5 bases to trimming and J lost 2 bases, with 16 bases between them. The DNA of the CDR3 is TGTGCCAGCAGCCCAAAAGGGCCTAGGGCCTACAATGAGCAGTTCTTC. Its protein is CASSPKGPRAYNEQFF.

Points on this clonotype: A much larger clone is a single base away; this may be a read error. This rearrangement joins TRBV7-2 to TRBJ2-4; D is ambiguous. The CDR3 extends over 17 amino acids. CDR1 SGHTA and CDR2 FQGNSA come from the germline V gene. The CDR3 DNA follows: TGTGCCAGCAGCTTAGACGGTTTGATGGGCGCCAAAAACAGTCAGTACTTC. Protein: CASSLDGLMGAKNSQYF.

The genes are TRBV20-1 and TRBJ1-1; no firm D call. Trimming took off 3 bases at V and 1 base at J, with 9 bases between the two ends. The germline V gene has CDR1 DFQATT and CDR2 SNEGSKA (reference sequence). This CDR3 is built from 13 residues. This CDR3 reads CSASYSANTEAFF. As DNA, the CDR3 is TGCAGTGCTAGTTACAGCGCGAACACTGAAGCTTTCTTT.

The V call is TRBV21-1, the J call TRBJ2-5. TRBV21-1 is a recognized pseudogene. This CDR3 contains 15 residues. DNA of the CDR3: TGTGCCAGCAGCAAGGCCCAGGCTAATAGGGAGACCCAGTACTTC. It translates to CASSKAQANRETQYF.

The table lists this clonotype with a few counts. This chain uses TRBV20-1 with TRBJ1-2; D not certain. Germline values: CDR1 DFQATT, CDR2 SNEGSKA (reference sequence). This CDR3 comprises 12 residues. Trimming stripped 3 bases from V and 4 bases from J, with 9 bases between. CDR3 protein: CSASPRFYGYTF. The DNA of the CDR3 is TGCAGTGCTAGCCCCCGATTCTATGGCTACACCTTC.

The CDR3 sequence is CASSPKGGANLAKNIQYF. The CDR3 nucleotides are TGTGCCAGCAGCCCGAAGGGGGGCGCAAACTTAGCCAAAAACATTCAGTACTTC. The chain uses TRBV2 and TRBJ2-4; D is perhaps TRBD1 or TRBD2 (6 bases each). V was cut by 6 bases and J by 0 bases, with 21 bases left in between. This CDR3 is 18 amino acids long. Germline V lookup: CDR1 SNHLY, CDR2 FYNNEI.

The V call is TRBV6-1, the J call TRBJ1-1, with 10 bases identical to TRBD1. Unmatched junction bases numbered 16, after V lost 5 bases and J lost 4 bases. Germline lookup yields CDR1 MNHNS and CDR2 SASEGT. The CDR3 extends over 18 amino acids. The CDR3 DNA follows: TGTGCCAGCAGTCTTACCGGGACAGGGGCTAGGATGGCCACTGAAGCTTTCTTT. As protein: CASSLTGTGARMATEAFF.

In this sample, this clonotype turned up a few times. The V call is TRBV20-1, the J call TRBJ2-5; D gene unclear. V dropped 2 bases and J dropped 2 bases, with 9 bases sitting between them. The CDR3 has 13 amino acids. Germline assignment: CDR1 DFQATT and CDR2 SNEGSKA (reference sequence). The CDR3 sequence is CSARYPSQETQYF. CDR3 bases: TGCAGTGCTAGATATCCTTCTCAAGAGACCCAGTACTTC.

The CDR3: CASSSSAPYEQYF. CDR3 coding DNA: TGTGCCAGCAGTTCCAGCGCCCCGTACGAGCAGTACTTC. V is TRBV28 and J is TRBJ2-4; D gene unclear. The DNA end is more similar to TRBJ2-7, so the J call may be wrong. Germline CDR1 MDHEN, CDR2 SYDVKM. The CDR3 extends over 13 amino acids.

This clonotype showed up many times. The chain employs TRBV7-2 and TRBJ2-1, with 7 nucleotides matching TRBD1. Germline CDR1 reads SGHTA; CDR2 reads FQGNSA. The length of the CDR3 is 14 residues. With 5 bases clipped from V and 4 bases from J, the junction kept 5 bases outside the gene matches. In DNA form, the CDR3 reads TGTGCCAGCAGCCGAGAGGGACAGTACAATGAGCAGTTCTTC. It codes for CASSREGQYNEQFF. Looking up the rest from reference TRBV7-2 and TRBJ2-1 gives the full variable domain: GAGVSQSPSNKVTEKGKDVELRCDPISGHTALYWYRQSLGQGLEFLIYFQGNSAPDKSGLPSDRFSAERTGGSVSTLTIQRTQQEDSAVYLCASSREGQYNEQFFGPGTRLTVL.

The chain joins TRBV5-1 to TRBJ2-7; D gene unclear. CDR1 is SGHRS and CDR2 is YFSETQ in the germline V gene. Deletions cut 4 bases from V and 5 bases from J, with 10 bases between. CDR3 length: 12 amino acids. This CDR3 is CASSIRHDEQYF. Written as DNA, the CDR3 is TGCGCCAGCAGCATTCGACATGACGAGCAGTACTTC.

For the CDR3, the DNA is TGTGCCAGCAGCTTAGTGGTAGGGTCCCTCTACAATGAGCAGTTCTTC. Translating it yields CASSLVVGSLYNEQFF. The chain combines TRBV7-2 with TRBJ2-1; no reliable D call. The germline V gene encodes CDR1 SGHTA and CDR2 FQGNSA. The CDR3 covers 16 residues. V lost 1 base to trimming and J lost 3 bases, with 13 bases between them.

This clonotype was seen only once. The chain couples TRBV30 to TRBJ2-7; D is undetermined. Germline-derived CDR1 and CDR2 are GTSNPN and SVGIG (reference sequence). The CDR3 length is 12 residues. Between the trimmed V and J ends, which lost 1 base and 3 bases, there was a span of 7 bases. CDR3 DNA: TGTGCCTGGAGTGACCTCGACTACGAGCAGTACTTC. This codes for CAWSDLDYEQYF.

This clonotype was found a few times. This chain joins TRBV11-2 and TRBJ2-3; D may be TRBD1 or TRBD2 (5 bases each). Trimming pared 5 bases from V and 6 bases from J, leaving 9 bases between. This CDR3 contains 12 residues. Germline CDR1 reads SGHAT; CDR2 reads FQNNGV. DNA of the CDR3: TGTGCCAGCAGCAAGGGACCCGATACGCAGTATTTT. It encodes CASSKGPDTQYF.

The rearrangement joins TRBV29-1 to TRBJ1-2, with D tentatively TRBD1 (5 bases). The CDR3 sequence is 11 residues long. Trimming shortened V by 3 bases and J by 6 bases, and 8 bases separated the two germline ends. CDR1 is SQVTM and CDR2 is ANQGSEA in the germline V gene. The CDR3 bases are TGCAGCGTTGACCTCAGGGATGGCTACACCTTC. This encodes CSVDLRDGYTF.

The chain links TRBV7-2 to TRBJ2-5; 12 bases agree with TRBD2. CDR3 length: 14 residues. V lost 6 bases, J lost 6 bases, and 5 bases stayed unmatched. CDR1 SGHTA and CDR2 FQGNSA come from the germline V gene. The CDR3 coding sequence is TGTGCCAGCAGACCTAGCGGGGGGGCGAAGACCCAGTACTTC. Protein sequence: CASRPSGGAKTQYF.

This clonotype has a handful of counts. The chain combines TRBV10-3 with TRBJ2-3; 8 bases fit TRBD2. Trimming removed 6 bases from V and 0 bases from J; junction bases left unmatched: 5. Germline lookup yields CDR1 ENHRY and CDR2 SYGVKD. The CDR3 extends over 15 amino acids. This CDR3 reads CAIRISGESTDTQYF. In DNA, the CDR3 is TGTGCCATCAGGATTAGCGGGGAGAGCACAGATACGCAGTATTTT.

The rearrangement uses TRBV2 and TRBJ1-6; D gene ambiguous. This CDR3 region has 14 residues. With 6 bases removed from V and 5 bases from J, the gap between germline ends came to 11 bases. Germline CDR1 reads SNHLY; CDR2 reads FYNNEI. CDR3 protein: CASRAPRDNSPLHF. DNA for the CDR3: TGTGCCAGCAGGGCCCCGAGGGATAATTCACCCCTCCACTTT.